This is a list of T cell receptor beta chains from one sample in a study of shared clonotypes between healthy human individuals. The assay was immunoSEQ multiplex PCR, and TCRdb's table has in-frame clones only and misses some. The sample has some 630,000 clones, approximately 96% seen once. What was sequenced was naive CD8+ T cells sorted from blood. The receptor source for this set is a woman aged 25 to 39 in good health. Each CDR3 is given with its conserved first and last residue. D genes are given only for firm matches. Only part of the rows carry a size: once, few, many, or a class if the clone is expanded.

J gene,V gene,clone size,D gene,CDR3 protein,CDR3 DNA
TRBJ2-5,TRBV6-5,.,TRBD1,CASSATGGLQETQYF,TGTGCCAGCAGTGCGACAGGGGGTCTGCAAGAGACCCAGTACTTC
TRBJ2-7,TRBV29-1,.,TRBD1,CSIRDRDYEQYF,TGCAGCATCCGGGACAGAGACTACGAGCAGTACTTC
TRBJ2-5,TRBV9,.,TRBD2,CASSGAAGGQQETQYF,TGTGCCAGCAGCGGGGCAGCGGGAGGTCAACAAGAGACCCAGTACTTC
TRBJ2-7,TRBV7-6,.,.,CASSLSGDEQYF,TGTGCCAGCAGCTTATCAGGGGACGAGCAGTACTTC
TRBJ2-3,TRBV29-1,.,.,CSVWGEMIPGHSTDTQYF,TGCAGCGTGTGGGGTGAGATGATCCCGGGACACAGCACAGATACGCAGTATTTT
TRBJ2-3,TRBV4-1,.,.,CASSHPAAPDTQYF,TGCGCCAGCAGCCATCCAGCGGCCCCGGATACGCAGTATTTT
TRBJ2-7,TRBV27,.,.,CASSFGQYYEQYF,TGTGCCAGCAGTTTCGGGCAATATTACGAGCAGTACTTC
TRBJ2-1,TRBV19,.,TRBD2,CASSMGGSSYNEQFF,TGTGCCAGTAGTATGGGCGGGAGCTCCTACAATGAGCAGTTCTTC
TRBJ2-4,TRBV5-1,once,TRBD1,CASSLGQGKNIQYF,TGCGCCAGCAGCTTGGGACAGGGCAAAAACATTCAGTACTTC
TRBJ2-6,TRBV6-5,.,.,CASSYGGYGANVLTF,TGTGCCAGCAGTTACGGAGGTTACGGGGCCAACGTCCTGACTTTC
TRBJ2-7,TRBV10-3,.,.,CAISQGSEQYF,TGTGCCATCAGTCAGGGTTCCGAGCAGTACTTC
TRBJ2-7,TRBV10-3,.,TRBD2,CAISESGTNYEQYF,TGTGCCATCAGTGAGTCGGGGACTAACTACGAGCAGTACTTC
TRBJ2-2,TRBV4-1,.,TRBD2,CASSQLAGGTGELFF,TGCGCCAGCAGCCAACTAGCGGGGGGGACCGGGGAGCTGTTTTTT
TRBJ1-4,TRBV9,.,.,CASSPSGSSNEKLFF,TGTGCCAGCAGCCCCTCAGGCAGCTCTAATGAAAAACTGTTTTTT
TRBJ2-7,TRBV27,once,TRBD2,CASSLLAGSYEQYF,TGTGCCAGCAGTTTACTAGCGGGAAGCTACGAGCAGTACTTC
TRBJ2-1,TRBV7-3,.,TRBD2,CASSYSGSPSYNEQFF,TGTGCCAGCAGTTATAGCGGGAGCCCTTCCTACAATGAGCAGTTCTTC
TRBJ2-7,TRBV13,.,.,CASRRDPAYEQYF,TGTGCCAGCAGGAGGGACCCAGCCTACGAGCAGTACTTC
TRBJ2-7,TRBV27,.,.,CASSFGGIYSYEQYF,TGTGCCAGCAGTTTCGGTGGCATATACTCCTACGAGCAGTACTTC
TRBJ2-3,TRBV11-3,.,.,CASSSGTTDTQYF,TGTGCCAGCAGTTCGGGTACCACAGATACGCAGTATTTT
TRBJ1-1,TRBV4-1,.,.,CASSQGVGAQSLAFF,TGCGCCAGCAGCCAAGGGGTGGGGGCTCAATCTCTAGCTTTCTTT
TRBJ2-7,TRBV28,.,.,CASSSTGPAAYEQYF,TGTGCCAGCAGTTCAACCGGGCCAGCGGCCTACGAGCAGTACTTC
TRBJ1-2,TRBV10-2,.,.,CATSQSHYGYTF,TGCGCCACTTCTCAATCTCACTATGGCTACACCTTC
TRBJ2-2,TRBV10-3,.,.,CAISDGTGELFF,TGTGCCATCAGTGACGGAACCGGGGAGCTGTTTTTT
TRBJ2-2,TRBV6-5,.,.,CASSSNSGELLF,TGTGCCAGCAGTTCGAATTCCGGGGAGCTGCTTTTT
TRBJ1-2,TRBV9,.,.,CASRGGTLNYGYTF,TGTGCCAGCAGGGGGGGGACCCTTAACTATGGCTACACCTTC
TRBJ2-1,TRBV5-6,.,TRBD2,CASSQRDTLAGVNEQFF,TGTGCCAGCAGCCAGCGGGACACCCTAGCGGGAGTAAATGAGCAGTTCTTC
TRBJ2-7,TRBV4-2,.,.,CASSQDRAEDYEQYF,TGTGCCAGCAGCCAAGATCGGGCTGAGGACTACGAGCAGTACTTC
TRBJ2-5,TRBV28,.,.,CASIKPPGPIETQYF,TGTGCCAGCATTAAGCCCCCGGGACCGATAGAGACCCAGTACTTC
TRBJ1-2,TRBV14,once,.,CASSQDDAWSGYTF,TGTGCCAGCAGCCAAGATGATGCGTGGTCTGGCTACACCTTC
TRBJ1-4,TRBV7-9,.,.,CASSLVTDIREKLFF,TGTGCCAGCAGCTTAGTAACAGACATCCGTGAAAAACTGTTTTTT
TRBJ2-3,TRBV7-6,.,.,CASEESTDTQYF,TGTGCCAGCGAAGAGAGCACAGATACGCAGTATTTT
TRBJ2-2,TRBV7-8,.,.,CASSLVAGGGGGELFF,TGTGCCAGCAGCTTAGTGGCCGGGGGAGGCGGCGGGGAGCTGTTTTTT
TRBJ2-2,TRBV9,.,.,CASSVVDSPVTGELFF,TGTGCCAGCAGCGTAGTGGACAGTCCGGTCACCGGGGAGCTGTTTTTT
TRBJ1-3,TRBV27,.,.,CASSQQALSGNTIYF,TGTGCCAGCAGTCAACAAGCGTTGTCTGGAAACACCATATATTTT
TRBJ2-2,TRBV19,once,TRBD1,CASSTGITGELFF,TGTGCCAGTTCGACAGGGATCACCGGGGAGCTGTTTTTT
TRBJ2-1,TRBV2,.,.,CASSALDSYNEQFF,TGTGCCAGCAGTGCGCTGGACTCCTACAATGAGCAGTTCTTC
TRBJ2-3,TRBV13,.,.,CASSFLSFTDTQYF,TGTGCCAGCAGCTTCCTATCCTTCACAGATACGCAGTATTTT
TRBJ1-5,TRBV7-2,.,.,CASSLNPAGQPQHF,TGTGCCAGCAGCTTAAACCCAGCCGGACAGCCCCAGCATTTT
TRBJ2-1,TRBV27,.,TRBD1,CASSSPGGEQFF,TGTGCCAGCAGTTCTCCAGGGGGTGAGCAGTTCTTC
TRBJ2-7,TRBV6-1,once,TRBD2,CASRGIAGSTYEQYF,TGTGCCAGCAGGGGAATAGCGGGAAGTACCTACGAGCAGTACTTC
TRBJ2-3,TRBV11-3,.,TRBD2,CASSSRLAGGPDTQYF,TGTGCCAGCAGCTCCAGACTAGCGGGAGGGCCAGATACGCAGTATTTT
TRBJ1-2,TRBV13,.,TRBD1,CASSGRKSTGREDYGYTF,TGTGCCAGCAGCGGCAGGAAATCGACAGGGCGAGAAGACTATGGCTACACCTTC
TRBJ1-1,TRBV21-1,.,.,CASGGADEAFF,TGTGCCAGCGGGGGGGCGGATGAAGCTTTCTTT
TRBJ2-1,TRBV5-8,.,.,CASSLGSEQFF,TGTGCCAGCAGCTTGGGTAGTGAGCAGTTCTTC